Following are 9 T cell receptor beta chains from one sample sequenced in a study of glioma-infiltrating T cells. TCR alpha and beta CDR3 regions were amplified from RNA using iRepertoire nested multiplex PCR. TCRdb recomputed calls from the multiplex PCR reads with MiXCR, one row per CDR3 protein. The sample has roughly 200,000 distinct CDR3 sequences; around 42% are singletons. Sample: glioma tissue, nonneoplastic brain tissue, or PBMCs (not recorded which). These receptors originate from a human donor with low-grade glioma or glioblastoma, undergoing nonglioma brain surgery, or in good health (not recorded which).

This clonotype has more than one count but fewer than ten. The V gene is TRBV29-1, the J gene TRBJ2-1; TRBD1 agrees at 11 bases. The V and J ends lost 6 bases and 7 bases, in that order; junction bases with no gene match: 2. The CDR3 loop spans 12 amino acids. Germline assignment: CDR1 SQVTM and CDR2 ANQGSEA. The DNA of the CDR3 is TGCAGCGTAAGGGACAGGGGGAATGAGCAGTTCTTC. Translating it yields CSVRDRGNEQFF.

With respect to this clonotype: This may be a read error: a much more frequent sequence differs by one nucleotide. The rearrangement uses TRBV7-9 and TRBJ1-5, with D perhaps TRBD1 (6 bases). The CDR3 length is 15 residues. Germline CDR1 SEHNR, CDR2 FQNEAQ (reference sequence). Trimming took off 1 base at V and 2 bases at J, with 9 bases between the two ends. CDR3 sequence (DNA): TGTGCCAGCAGCTTAGGACAGGCCTGCAATCAGCCCCAGCATTTT. It yields the protein CASSLGQACNQPQHF.

In this sample, this clonotype turned up a few times. This may come from a read error, since a much larger clone is one base off. The chain recombines TRBV6-2 or TRBV6-3 with TRBJ2-2, with D possibly being TRBD2 (5 bases). CDR3 size: 14 residues. Germline CDR1 and CDR2: MNHEY and SVGEGT. Between the trimmed V and J ends, which lost 2 bases and 4 bases, there was a span of 8 bases. In nucleotides, the CDR3 is TGTGCCAGCAGTTACAGAGGGAGCACCGGGGAGCTGTTTTTT. Amino acids: CASSYRGSTGELFF.

This clonotype has a count of ten or more. This sequence joins TRBV5-4 and TRBJ1-6; TRBD1 matches at 9 bases. The CDR3 has 14 amino acids. The germline CDR1 and CDR2 sequences are SGHNT and YYREEE (reference sequence). V lost 4 bases, J lost 7 bases, and 3 bases stayed unmatched. CDR3 sequence (DNA): TGTGCCAGCAGCCGGGACAGGGACAATTCACCCCTCCACTTT. This sequence encodes CASSRDRDNSPLHF.

This clonotype was observed a handful of times. CDR3 coding DNA: TGTGCCAGCAGCAATAGCGGGATAGGCACAGATACGCAGTATTTT. It encodes CASSNSGIGTDTQYF. The rearrangement uses TRBV5-5 and TRBJ2-3; 8 bases map to TRBD2. The CDR3 has 15 amino acids. The germline V gene has CDR1 SGHKS and CDR2 YYEKEE (reference sequence). The trim removed 4 bases at V and 1 base at J, leaving 5 bases unmatched.

Details on this clonotype: This likely comes from a read error, as the CDR3 has no conserved phenylalanine or tryptophan at its end. The V and J genes are TRBV6-2 or TRBV6-3 and TRBJ2-7; a possible D gene is TRBD2 (6 bases). The length of the CDR3 is 17 residues. Per germline, CDR1 MNHEY and CDR2 SVGEGT. The CDR3 sequence: CASSTTKGDLANYEQYL. The CDR3 coding sequence is TGCGCCAGCAGTACGACAAAAGGGGACTTAGCGAACTATGAGCAGTACCTC.

This clonotype was found many times. This chain joins TRBV20-1 and TRBJ2-2; 11 nucleotides line up with TRBD2. The CDR3 contains 16 residues. Germline CDR1 and CDR2: DFQATT and SNEGSKA (reference sequence). V lost 5 bases and J lost 3; bases outside the gene matches: 8. CDR3 amino acids: CSARGTSGSYTGELFF. CDR3 nucleotides: TGCAGTGCTCGAGGGACTAGCGGTTCTTACACCGGGGAGCTGTTTTTT.

This clonotype was detected ten times or more. This CDR3 reads CASSLEGVNQPQHF. CDR3 sequence (DNA): TGCGCCAGCAGCTTGGAAGGGGTCAATCAGCCCCAGCATTTT. J is TRBJ1-5 and V is TRBV5-1; perhaps TRBD1 as D (5 bases). The germline V gene encodes CDR1 SGHRS and CDR2 YFSETQ. The CDR3 spans 14 residues. Deletions cut 0 bases from V and 3 bases from J, with 7 bases between.

The genes are TRBV3-1 and TRBJ2-5; TRBD1 is a possible D gene (5 bases). The CDR3 loop spans 14 amino acids. V lost 1 base to trimming and J lost 4 bases, with 10 bases between them. The germline gives CDR1 LGHDT, CDR2 YNNKEL (reference sequence). The CDR3 spells CASSQVSQGETQYF. In DNA form, the CDR3 reads TGTGCCAGCAGCCAAGTGTCTCAGGGAGAGACCCAGTACTTC.